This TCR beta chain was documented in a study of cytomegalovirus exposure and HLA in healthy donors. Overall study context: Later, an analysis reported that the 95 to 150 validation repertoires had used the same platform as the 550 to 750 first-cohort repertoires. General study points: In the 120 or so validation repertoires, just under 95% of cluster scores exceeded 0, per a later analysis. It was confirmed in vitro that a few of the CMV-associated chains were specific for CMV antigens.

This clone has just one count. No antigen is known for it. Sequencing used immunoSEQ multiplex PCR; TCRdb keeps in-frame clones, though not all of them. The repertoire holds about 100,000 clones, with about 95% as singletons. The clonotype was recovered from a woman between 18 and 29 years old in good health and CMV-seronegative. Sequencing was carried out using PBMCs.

DNA of the CDR3: TGTGCCAGCAGTTACGCCCCCGGGGACAGCCGAGAGACCCAGTACTTC. Amino acids: CASSYAPGDSRETQYF. V usage is TRBV6-6 and J usage is TRBJ2-5; the match to TRBD1 covers 7 bases. This CDR3 region has 16 residues. J gave up 4 bases and V 2 bases, and 10 bases lay outside the gene matches. Looked up from germline, CDR1 is MNHNY and CDR2 is SVGAGI (reference sequence).